One sample yielded the 21 T cell receptor beta chains listed below, sequenced in a study of blood T cell repertoires in COVID-19. The data were produced by immunoSEQ multiplex PCR, yet TCRdb's version contains in-frame clones alone and is incomplete. The top ten clones hold 3% of a sample with around 300,000 clones, approximately 90% of them seen once. What was sequenced was peripheral blood. The receptor source for this set is a woman in her thirties with active or convalescent COVID-19.

The rearrangement uses TRBV7-2 and TRBJ1-4; TRBD1 aligns across 7 bases. Germline V gives CDR1 SGHTA, CDR2 FQGNSA. The CDR3 is 15 amino acids. The J segment lost 8 bases and the V segment lost 4 bases, leaving 10 bases of the junction unmatched. Written as DNA, the CDR3 is TGTGCCAGCAGCTATACCAGACAGGGAGGAGAAAAACTGTTTTTT. Amino acids: CASSYTRQGGEKLFF. The entire variable domain, with the rest obtained from reference TRBV7-2 and TRBJ1-4, is as follows: GAGVSQSPSNKVTEKGKDVELRCDPISGHTALYWYRQSLGQGLEFLIYFQGNSAPDKSGLPSDRFSAERTGGSVSTLTIQRTQQEDSAVYLCASSYTRQGGEKLFFGSGTQLSVL.

The chain joins TRBV5-4 to TRBJ1-1; 11 positions agree with TRBD1. V shed 3 bases, J shed 4 bases, and the junction held 2 bases outside the gene matches. The CDR3 runs to 14 residues. The V gene's germline CDR1 is SGHNT and CDR2 YYREEE (reference sequence). CDR3 sequence: CASSSDRGLTEAFF. Here the CDR3 DNA reads TGTGCCAGCAGCTCGGACAGGGGGCTCACTGAAGCTTTCTTT.

The rearrangement joins TRBV7-3 to TRBJ1-2; a possible D gene is TRBD1 (5 bases). V was cut by 2 bases and J by 2 bases, with 6 bases left in between. Germline assignment: CDR1 SGHTA and CDR2 FQGTGA. The CDR3 runs 13 residues. This chain's CDR3 is CASSLRGNYGYTF. The CDR3 DNA follows: TGTGCCAGCAGCTTACGGGGGAACTATGGCTACACCTTC.

This chain links TRBV6-2 or TRBV6-3 with TRBJ1-6; D remains ambiguous. The length of the CDR3 is 15 residues. Per the germline V gene, CDR1 is MNHEY and CDR2 is SVGEGT. V was cut by 5 bases and J by 9 bases, with 17 bases left in between. This chain's CDR3 is CASSPSPAQSSPLHF. CDR3 bases: TGTGCCAGCAGTCCGAGCCCCGCACAGAGTTCACCCCTCCACTTT.

The genes are TRBV3-1 (or the pseudogene TRBV3-2) and TRBJ1-6; no definite D call. Germline loops: CDR1 LGHDT, CDR2 YNNKEL (reference sequence). The CDR3 covers 17 residues. Trimming left V 0 bases short and J 4 bases short, with 13 bases between. The CDR3, as DNA: TGTGCCAGCAGCCAAGAGGTTCAGTCGAATTATAATTCACCCCTCCACTTT. This sequence encodes CASSQEVQSNYNSPLHF.

This sequence joins TRBV9 and TRBJ1-2; D gene ambiguous. CDR3 size: 13 residues. Germline assignment: CDR1 SGDLS and CDR2 YYNGEE. Trimming took 3 bases from V and 6 from J, leaving 12 bases between them. The CDR3 DNA sequence: TGTGCCAGCAGCGGCATCCCGCCGGATGGCTACACCTTC. Translated, it gives CASSGIPPDGYTF.

The J gene is TRBJ1-5, the V gene TRBV12-3 or TRBV12-4; D remains ambiguous. The ends were cut back, 5 bases at V and 1 base at J, with 3 bases in the middle. The CDR3 runs 12 residues. As DNA, the CDR3 is TGTGCCAGCAGTGAGAGCAATCAGCCCCAGCATTTT. Translating gives CASSESNQPQHF.

The genes are TRBV6-2 or TRBV6-3 and TRBJ2-1; 10 bases map to TRBD2. V trimming: 1 base; J trimming: 15 bases; junction bases outside the gene matches: 9. This CDR3 is 14 amino acids long. The germline CDR1 and CDR2 sequences are MNHEY and SVGEGT. DNA of the CDR3: TGTGCCAGCAGTTACTTTGGGAGCGGGGGGGTGCCGTTCTTC. It encodes CASSYFGSGGVPFF.

The chain combines TRBV28 with TRBJ1-1; D remains ambiguous. The V and J ends lost 3 bases and 1 base respectively, with 12 bases between them. The CDR3 contains 15 residues. Germline CDR1 and CDR2: MDHEN and SYDVKM. CDR3 sequence reads: CASSLVAGKNTEAFF. In DNA form, the CDR3 reads TGTGCCAGCAGTTTGGTGGCGGGGAAGAACACTGAAGCTTTCTTT. The full variable domain, rest sourced from reference TRBV28 and TRBJ1-1, is DVKVTQSSRYLVKRTGEKVFLECVQDMDHENMFWYRQDPGLGLRLIYFSYDVKMKEKGDIPEGYSVSREKKERFSLILESASTNQTSMYLCASSLVAGKNTEAFFGQGTRLTVV.

The V gene is TRBV10-1, the J gene TRBJ1-4; TRBD1 aligns across 7 bases. Trimming removed 2 bases from V and 8 bases from J; junction bases left unmatched: 5. The CDR3 is 14 amino acids. Germline V CDR1 and CDR2: WNHNN, SYGVQD (reference sequence). The CDR3 reads CASSEKGAQEKLFF. CDR3 nucleotide sequence: TGCGCCAGCAGTGAGAAGGGGGCGCAGGAAAAACTGTTTTTT.

V usage is TRBV30 and J usage is TRBJ1-2, with 7 bases that match TRBD1. The V gene end was trimmed by 1 base and the J gene end by 2 bases; junction bases not matched to a gene: 4. From germline, CDR1 is GTSNPN and CDR2 SVGIG (reference sequence). The CDR3 length is 14 residues. Here the CDR3 DNA reads TGTGCCTGGAGTGGGCAAGGGGGCAACTATGGCTACACCTTC. It translates to CAWSGQGGNYGYTF.

The V and J genes are TRBV4-3 and TRBJ2-2; a possible D gene is TRBD1 (6 bases). The CDR3 is made up of 17 amino acids. Germline V CDR1 and CDR2: LGHNA, YSLEER. Trimming took 0 bases from V and 4 from J, leaving 15 bases between them. The CDR3 here is CASSQDTGHTLTGELFF. The CDR3 DNA reads TGCGCCAGCAGCCAAGATACGGGACATACTCTCACCGGGGAGCTGTTTTTT.

The CDR3 DNA sequence: TGTGCCAGCAGTGCTGACAGCTATGGCTACACCTTC. Translation: CASSADSYGYTF. This chain connects TRBV28 to TRBJ1-2; the D gene is possibly TRBD1 (5 bases). The CDR3 extends over 12 amino acids. From germline, CDR1 is MDHEN and CDR2 SYDVKM. Trimming took off 5 bases at V and 4 bases at J, with 8 bases between the two ends.

The chain is built from TRBV6-2 or TRBV6-3 and TRBJ1-5, with 7 bases lining up with TRBD1. The junction had 2 bases not matched to a gene; V was cut back by 0 bases and J by 3 bases. The CDR3 is 15 residues long. Germline CDR1 and CDR2: MNHEY and SVGEGT. The CDR3 sequence is CASSYSTGYNQPQHF. CDR3 sequence (DNA): TGTGCCAGCAGTTACTCGACAGGGTACAATCAGCCCCAGCATTTT.

The chain uses TRBV2 and TRBJ2-1; 9 bases are shared with TRBD1. CDR1 is SNHLY, CDR2 FYNNEI, per germline. The trim removed 1 base at V and 6 bases at J, leaving 4 bases unmatched. This CDR3 is 15 amino acids long. As DNA, the CDR3 is TGTGCCAGCAGTGAAGAGGGACAGGGTACCAATGAGCAGTTCTTC. Translation: CASSEEGQGTNEQFF.

The chain links TRBV28 to TRBJ1-6; TRBD1 might be the D (6 bases). CDR1 is MDHEN, CDR2 SYDVKM, per germline. Trimming left V 2 bases short and J 2 bases short, with 10 bases between. The CDR3 has 16 amino acids. The CDR3: CASSLPRTAYNSPLHF. The CDR3, as DNA: TGTGCCAGCAGTTTACCCCGGACAGCCTATAATTCACCCCTCCACTTT.

This sequence joins TRBV19 and TRBJ1-1; D remains ambiguous. Looked up from germline, CDR1 is LNHDA and CDR2 is SQIVND (reference sequence). This CDR3 is built from 16 residues. V was clipped by 0 bases and J by 0 bases, with 11 bases between them. The DNA of the CDR3 is TGTGCCAGTAGTATAGACCTCGATCACATGAACACTGAAGCTTTCTTT. Amino acids: CASSIDLDHMNTEAFF.

This clone occurred once. This chain links TRBV7-9 with TRBJ2-5; 9 bases are shared with TRBD2. Trimming removed 8 bases from V and 5 bases from J; junction bases left unmatched: 6. The CDR3 loop spans 13 amino acids. Germline V gene sequence: CDR1 SEHNR, CDR2 FQNEAQ (reference sequence). The CDR3 loop is CASGLAGQETQYF. The CDR3 DNA reads as TGTGCCAGCGGTCTAGCGGGGCAGGAGACCCAGTACTTC.

The V gene is TRBV30, the J gene TRBJ1-3; D remains ambiguous. Trimming pared 0 bases from V and 0 bases from J, leaving 9 bases between. Germline CDR1 GTSNPN, CDR2 SVGIG (reference sequence). CDR3 length equals 15 residues. The CDR3 sequence is CAWSVTGSSGNTIYF. The CDR3 bases are TGTGCCTGGAGTGTAACCGGGAGCTCTGGAAACACCATATATTTT. Full variable domain (remainder filled in from reference TRBV30 and TRBJ1-3): SQTIHQWPATLVQPVGSPLSLECTVEGTSNPNLYWYRQAAGRGLQLLFYSVGIGQISSEVPQNLSASRPQDRQFILSSKKLLLSDSGFYLCAWSVTGSSGNTIYFGEGSWLTVV.

J is TRBJ1-1 and V is TRBV29-1, with no clear D. This CDR3 has 14 residues. The V gene's germline CDR1 is SQVTM and CDR2 ANQGSEA. The germline V and J ends were trimmed by 2 bases and 0 bases, with 10 bases remaining between them. The CDR3 is CSVEFVLLNTEAFF. CDR3 in DNA: TGCAGCGTTGAATTCGTCCTCCTGAACACTGAAGCTTTCTTT.

This clone was seen a single time. The V and J genes are TRBV11-3 and TRBJ1-6, with TRBD1 as a possible D gene (6 bases). This CDR3 has 18 amino acids. Germline V gives CDR1 SGHNT, CDR2 YENEEA. V gave up 4 bases and J gave up 0 bases, with 16 bases separating them. The chain's CDR3 is CASSSGTHMSSYNSPLHF. The DNA of the CDR3 is TGTGCCAGCAGCTCTGGGACACATATGAGCTCCTATAATTCACCCCTCCACTTT.